This T cell receptor beta chain appears in the sequencing data of a study of blood T cells in healthy people across ages. For the second PCR, which ran for about 7 to 11 cycles, a sample-barcoded 5' primer and a J-beta primer mix were used. TCRdb re-called the 5' RACE reads with MiXCR, one entry per CDR3 protein. Found here are 800,000 or so distinct CDR3 sequences, approximately 67% of them singletons; the top ten hold about a quarter. The CDR3 is 15 amino acids. Germline V lookup: CDR1 ENHRY, CDR2 SYGVKD. V shed 3 bases and J shed 5 bases, with 14 bases lying between them. To note about this clonotype: Antigen unknown.

Russia was home to the donors, healthy Caucasian individuals aged about 6 to 90. Whole-study results and caveats: More naive CD4+ cells and higher diversity marked long-lived donors relative to aged donors.

The chain joins TRBV10-3 to TRBJ2-4; tentative D call: TRBD1 (6 bases). This TCR derives from a man aged 25-40 years in good health. Sequencing input: blood. CDR3 residues: CAISEVKGDQNIQYF. The CDR3 coding sequence is TGTGCCATCAGTGAAGTAAAGGGGGACCAAAACATTCAGTACTTC.